The rows below give T cell receptor beta chains drawn from one sample of a study of early T cells in non-severe SARS-CoV-2 infection. TCRdb used MiXCR to reprocess the 5' RACE reads, holding one entry per CDR3 protein. The table includes tens of thousands of distinct CDR3 sequences, approximately 12% detected once. The sample was whole blood, taken at baseline. The receptors were sampled from an adult who was a healthcare worker with PCR-confirmed SARS-CoV-2 infection or an uninfected control (not recorded which). Each CDR3 is given with its conserved first and last residue. A D gene is named only where the DNA matches it firmly.

>TRBV12-3/TRBV12-4|TRBD1|TRBJ1-4
CASSFETGVPTNEKLFF
>TRBV19|-|TRBJ2-1
CASSIGQGREGIEFF
>TRBV7-3|-|TRBJ2-3
CASSLNGRDADTQYF
>TRBV12-3/TRBV12-4|TRBD1|TRBJ1-1
CASSPGQGMNTEAFF
>TRBV7-6|TRBD2|TRBJ2-3
CASSFYTRPSGSDTQYF
>TRBV4-1|TRBD1|TRBJ1-1
CASSQEDRGTEAFF
>TRBV28|-|TRBJ2-7
CASSPTSRDEQYF
>TRBV13|-|TRBJ2-7
CASRDASLGQYF
>TRBV6-6|TRBD2|TRBJ2-2
CASSSPSGGGTGELFF
>TRBV14|-|TRBJ2-1
CASGNSEFPYNEQFF
>TRBV6-6|-|TRBJ1-5
CASSYMESNQPQHF
>TRBV5-1|TRBD1|TRBJ1-2
CASSLRQGAQGYTF
>TRBV6-5|-|TRBJ2-7
CASGRTTPYEQYF
>TRBV12-3/TRBV12-4|-|TRBJ1-1
CASSPYRGVEAFF
>TRBV7-8|TRBD1|TRBJ1-6
CASSLLGGQLNSPLHF
>TRBV30|TRBD2|TRBJ2-1
CAWSARLAGRDEQFF
>TRBV5-1|TRBD1|TRBJ1-6
CASSSGQGNSPLHF
>TRBV7-8|TRBD1|TRBJ2-7
CASSFQSGTGVYEQYF
>TRBV27|-|TRBJ1-2
CASSGGNYGYTF
>TRBV6-6|-|TRBJ1-5
CASSPGLDNQPQHF
>TRBV9|TRBD1|TRBJ2-7
CASSVATGGPYEQYF
>TRBV19|TRBD2|TRBJ2-2
CASSIELAVNTGELFF
>TRBV30|TRBD1|TRBJ1-2
CAWSPYGTGELQGYTF
>TRBV20-1|TRBD1|TRBJ2-5
CSARSGTAQETQYF
>TRBV28|-|TRBJ2-5
CASSLWENREETQYF
>TRBV12-3/TRBV12-4|-|TRBJ2-5
CASSPNRQGELYQETQYF
>TRBV27|TRBD1|TRBJ2-3
CASSLSMVQGSYTDTQYF
>TRBV2|-|TRBJ2-1
CASRTSSYNEQFF
>TRBV18|-|TRBJ1-2
CASSSGQTLYGYTF
>TRBV27|-|TRBJ2-1
CASSLVSYGRSYNEQFF
>TRBV6-2/TRBV6-3|-|TRBJ2-2
CASQLWTVNTGELFF
>TRBV6-1|-|TRBJ2-5
CASSDIAAAGGETQYF
>TRBV28|TRBD2|TRBJ2-1
CASSLPRGTSGGKQFF
>TRBV6-6|-|TRBJ2-1
CASSLGVHEQFF
>TRBV18|-|TRBJ1-1
CASSLLLPGAATNTEVFF
>TRBV9|-|TRBJ2-3
CASSITGATISTDTQYF
>TRBV20-1|-|TRBJ1-1
CSASSREVNTEAFF
>TRBV30|-|TRBJ2-1
CAWSGAYNEQFF
>TRBV3-1|-|TRBJ2-5
CASSPGPGPQETQYF
>TRBV7-9|-|TRBJ2-1
CASSRTNEQFF
>TRBV29-1|-|TRBJ2-1
CSVEASSGSSYNEQFF
>TRBV11-2|-|TRBJ2-5
CASSFPSTETQYF
>TRBV18|-|TRBJ1-6
CASSQGLGSPLHF
>TRBV28|-|TRBJ2-1
CASSFALSEQFF
>TRBV3-1|-|TRBJ1-2
CASSRGLILEDYGYTF
>TRBV20-1|TRBD2|TRBJ2-7
CSARTSGGIAYEQYF
>TRBV29-1|-|TRBJ2-5
CSVYPYQETQYF
>TRBV12-3/TRBV12-4|TRBD1|TRBJ1-4
CASSPVDRQRGTNEKLFF